The T cell receptor (beta chain) described here comes from a study of vaccination effects on CD4 cells after COVID-19. Study at large: BNT162b2 vaccine or mRNA-1273 vaccine was given to participants in two doses.

This clone was detected a few times. The antigen is unknown. General study results and limits: Marked clonal contraction was seen late after vaccination (in both infection- and vaccine-induced clones).

The CDR3 extends over 13 amino acids. V dropped 7 bases and J dropped 2 bases, with 11 bases sitting between them. Germline V gene lookup returns CDR1 SNHLY and CDR2 FYNNEI. Clones were sequenced by immunoSEQ multiplex PCR, and TCRdb holds only the in-frame ones, with some missing. The repertoire holds around 36,000 clones, approximately 70% seen once, with about 22% in the top ten. Antigen-specific CD4+ T cells were expanded (with viral peptide pools) by the ViraFEST assay ahead of sequencing. Culturing for around ten days preceded CD4+ T cell isolation. The healthy vaccine recipients, who had no prior SARS-CoV-2 infection, showed negative nucleocapsid antibodies.

This sequence was found in a human donor who received a COVID-19 vaccine. The chain carries TRBV2 and TRBJ1-2; unclear D gene. The sample here was CD4+ T cells from PBMCs cultured with SARS-CoV-2 spike peptides, taken before COVID-19 vaccination. This CDR3 reads CASTGRSNYGYTF. The CDR3 DNA is TGTGCCAGCACCGGTCGGAGCAACTATGGCTACACCTTC.